The rows below give T cell receptor beta chains drawn from one sample of a study of blood T cell repertoires in COVID-19. TCRdb's table, derived via immunoSEQ multiplex PCR, lists solely in-frame clones and lacks some. This sample carries about 62,000 clones, roughly 92% of them seen once, and the ten largest clones take about 6%. The sequenced sample was peripheral blood. These receptors came from a human donor in a cohort sampled during active COVID-19. Each CDR3 is given with its conserved first and last residue. D genes are given only for firm matches. The listing skips clone size in some rows; elsewhere it reads once, few, many or a size class.

TRBD2,TRBV3-1/TRBV3-2,NA,TRBJ2-3,CASSQEGGRAGTQYF,TGTGCCAGCAGCCAAGAGGGCGGGAGGGCCGGTACGCAGTATTTT
NA,TRBV3-1/TRBV3-2,NA,TRBJ2-2,CASSKKGVPGELFF,TGTGCCAGCAGCAAAAAGGGGGTACCCGGGGAGCTGTTTTTT
NA,TRBV6-5,NA,TRBJ1-2,CASSRKRDYGYTF,TGTGCCAGCAGTCGAAAGAGGGACTATGGCTACACCTTC
NA,TRBV7-3,NA,TRBJ2-1,CASSLSLTMRVAYNEQFF,TGTGCCAGCAGCTTATCCTTAACTATGAGGGTGGCTTACAATGAGCAGTTCTTC
NA,TRBV4-2,NA,TRBJ2-1,CASSQDPSNEQFF,TGTGCCAGCAGCCAAGATCCCTCCAATGAGCAGTTCTTC
NA,TRBV7-3,few,TRBJ1-6,CASSLQADYNSPLHF,TGTGCCAGCAGCTTACAGGCAGACTATAATTCACCCCTCCACTTT
NA,TRBV6-5,NA,TRBJ1-1,CASSPYATNTEAFF,TGTGCCAGCAGTCCCTACGCCACGAACACTGAAGCTTTCTTT
NA,TRBV4-3,few,TRBJ2-7,CASSQGRTASYEQYF,TGCGCCAGCAGCCAAGGGCGGACAGCCTCCTACGAGCAGTACTTC
NA,TRBV15,once,TRBJ2-7,CATSPQGPTLVTYEQYF,TGTGCCACCAGCCCCCAGGGGCCCACCCTCGTCACCTACGAGCAGTACTTC
TRBD2,TRBV7-2,NA,TRBJ2-1,CASGSLAGGNEQFF,TGTGCCAGCGGCAGTCTAGCGGGAGGCAATGAGCAGTTCTTC
NA,TRBV11-3,once,TRBJ2-2,CASSLFTNTGELFF,TGTGCCAGCAGCTTATTTACGAACACCGGGGAGCTGTTTTTT
NA,TRBV19,NA,TRBJ2-7,CASSRAGLTDEQYF,TGTGCCAGTAGTAGGGCAGGGCTTACTGACGAGCAGTACTTC
NA,TRBV18,NA,TRBJ1-5,CASSRQGNQPQHF,TGTGCCAGCTCACGGCAGGGGAATCAGCCCCAGCATTTT
NA,TRBV5-4,NA,TRBJ2-2,CASSSSRELFF,TGTGCCAGCAGCTCCTCCCGGGAGCTGTTTTTT